This section outlines one T cell receptor beta chain sequence together with its context. The antigen is not known. The PCR employed 60 Vbeta primers together with 13 Jbeta primers. Profiling relied on immunoSEQ multiplex PCR, and the TCRdb table lists in-frame clones only, not all of them. Its table lists 65,000 to 90,000 clones. These data come from a study of cytomegalovirus exposure and HLA in healthy donors. Regarding the study as a whole: The study recorded 164 TCR beta chains that were cytomegalovirus-associated. Cytomegalovirus status, reportedly, was diagnosed with high specificity and sensitivity by the classifier.

Trimming cost V 4 bases and J 2 bases, with 11 bases left between them. The CDR3 runs 14 residues. Germline CDR1 is SEHNR and CDR2 is FQNEAQ (reference sequence). The sample taken for sequencing was PBMCs. The chain joins TRBV7-9 to TRBJ1-1; perhaps TRBD1 as D (6 bases). This clonotype was obtained from a middle-aged man in good health and CMV-seronegative. The CDR3 here is CASSSRRGNTEAFF. DNA for the CDR3: TGTGCCAGCAGCTCGCGCAGGGGTAACACTGAAGCTTTCTTT.